This TCR beta chain was recorded in a study of blood T cell repertoires in COVID-19 (dated by TCRdb to 2020 to 2021). Context from the whole study: Samples covering the acute and convalescent phases of COVID-19 were provided by collaborators in the United States, Italy and Spain. Where HLA class I and class II types were available, the types were taken from metadata supplied by the sample provider, not from assay-based typing. The prospective study material was composed of cDNA or gDNA derived from T cells, B-cell-depleted T cells, or PBMCs. Subjects who had been exposed to COVID-19, were actively infected with it, or had recovered from it provided the deeply sampled blood TCRbeta repertoires that made up the dataset. A freely available public database, intended as a resource for researchers studying the immune response to SARS-CoV-2, is where the repertoires were released. Samples were obtained from the ongoing ImmuneRACE study (first 160 participants) and from some 1,300 subjects provided by 6 global collaborators. A de-identified subject ID, COVID-19 status, age in years and sex were almost always included in the sample metadata. Study-level results and caveats: Clinical and demographic metadata were provided uncurated, with the amount varying by source and participant.

The CDR3 holds 14 amino acids from the cysteine to the phenylalanine. Only the CDR3 portion is preserved as DNA: 42 bases, with reading frame beginning at the first base. Looking up the germline V gene (reference sequence) yields CDR1 PRHDT and CDR2 FYEKMQ. V was cut back by 5 bases and J by 9 bases, leaving a gap of 17 bases between them. TCRbeta CDR3 regions were amplified from genomic DNA using the immunoSEQ Assay, a bias-controlled multiplex PCR. Under the source paper's analysis protocol: The number of nucleated cells in each sample was estimated by amplification of reference gene primers within the assay. To quantify the absolute abundance of each unique TCRbeta CDR3 rearrangement, sequence reads were collapsed and filtered. For each sample, productive Simpson clonality was calculated by taking the square root of Simpson's diversity index across productive rearrangements. Held by TCRdb, this immuneACCESS table contains in-frame sequences only and omits some clones. Under half of the omission traces to an unresolved V gene where checked; the cause of the rest is unknown. For V, J and clone size, that table is used; D and trimming come from the DNA. This sample comprises about 140,000 clones, over 60% of them detected only once. In total, the top ten clones hold about 3.2% of the sample.

Turning to this clone: Its antigen remains undetermined. Base qualities are missing; no much larger clone stands one base away.

Participants in the prospective study were enrolled through a virtual design, were aged roughly 18 to 90 years, and lived in 24 United States geographic areas. In the prospective study, participants were assigned to cohorts based on the clinical history participants reported in a screening survey and a study questionnaire. Recovered participants in ImmuneRACE Cohort 3 were defined as having two consecutive negative NP/OP PCR tests, clearance from a healthcare professional, or resolution of symptoms. In the prospective study, mobile phlebotomists collected whole blood, serum and a nasopharyngeal or oropharyngeal swab from each participant. Prospective study participants could optionally give additional blood draws and questionnaires over an approximately two-month period. Prospective study blood samples were shipped either frozen or at room temperature before DNA extraction.

The clonotype was recovered from a woman between 50 and 59 years old who had recovered from COVID-19. Material: PBMCs or T cells enriched from blood (not recorded which). The rearranged chain carries TRBV13 and TRBJ1-5, and TRBD1 may be the D gene, going by 6 matching bases. This receptor carries the CDR3 CASSAATGSGPQHF. The DNA is as follows: TGTGCCAGCAGCGCTGCGACAGGCTCAGGGCCCCAGCATTTT.